The rows below give T cell receptor beta chains drawn from one sample of a study of regulatory T cells in long-lasting Graves disease. Using its own MiXCR run on the multiplex PCR reads, TCRdb lists one record per CDR3 protein. The sample holds about 460,000 distinct CDR3 sequences, roughly 22% seen once. The sample consisted of peripheral blood mononuclear cells (PBMCs), taken when the disease was refractory, from a patient treated with antithyroid drugs. These receptors all stem from a female donor with Graves disease. Both conserved end residues are part of each CDR3. Fields, in order: J gene, D gene, V gene, clone size, CDR3 DNA, CDR3 protein. D genes are given only for firm matches. Size values are once, few and many counts, or a class for expanded clones, and some rows have none.

j_call: TRBJ2-5; d_call: NA; v_call: TRBV5-1; clone_size: once; cdr3_nt: TGCGCCAGCAGTCCCGGGGATGAAGAGACCCAGTACTTC; cdr3_aa: CASSPGDEETQYF
j_call: TRBJ2-7; d_call: TRBD2; v_call: TRBV20-1; clone_size: NA; cdr3_nt: TGCAGTGCTCGTAAAGGACTAGCGGGCAATTCCTACGAGCAGTACTTC; cdr3_aa: CSARKGLAGNSYEQYF
j_call: TRBJ2-5; d_call: NA; v_call: TRBV9; clone_size: NA; cdr3_nt: TGTGCCAGCAGCGTAGCTTTATCGGAGACCCAGTACTTC; cdr3_aa: CASSVALSETQYF
j_call: TRBJ2-7; d_call: NA; v_call: TRBV6-1; clone_size: NA; cdr3_nt: TGTGCCAGCAGTAAACGGGAAGGCGACGAGCAGTACTTC; cdr3_aa: CASSKREGDEQYF
j_call: TRBJ1-6; d_call: NA; v_call: TRBV27; clone_size: many; cdr3_nt: TGTGCCAAAGCCCGGGGGAGGACCTATAATTCACCCCTCCACTTT; cdr3_aa: CAKARGRTYNSPLHF
j_call: TRBJ1-5; d_call: TRBD1; v_call: TRBV19; clone_size: NA; cdr3_nt: TGTGCCAGTAGTAACGGCAGGGGGAATCAGCCCCAGCATTTT; cdr3_aa: CASSNGRGNQPQHF
j_call: TRBJ2-1; d_call: TRBD2; v_call: TRBV6-6; clone_size: NA; cdr3_nt: TGTGCCAGCAGTTACTCGGGACTAGCGGGAGTAGATTTCTTC; cdr3_aa: CASSYSGLAGVDFF
j_call: TRBJ2-6; d_call: TRBD1; v_call: TRBV24-1; clone_size: few; cdr3_nt: TGTGCCACCAGTGATCCGGGACAGGCCTCTGGGGCCAACGTCCTGACTTTC; cdr3_aa: CATSDPGQASGANVLTF
j_call: TRBJ2-7; d_call: TRBD2; v_call: TRBV19; clone_size: NA; cdr3_nt: TGTGCCAGTACTAGCGGGAGAGTCTACGAGCAGTACTTC; cdr3_aa: CASTSGRVYEQYF
j_call: TRBJ1-5; d_call: NA; v_call: TRBV3-1; clone_size: many; cdr3_nt: TGTGCCAGCAGCCAAGATCCCGGTCAGCCCCAGCATTTT; cdr3_aa: CASSQDPGQPQHF
j_call: TRBJ1-3; d_call: NA; v_call: TRBV27; clone_size: NA; cdr3_nt: TGTGCCAGCAGTTTATACCCGGGCCCCCCTTCTGGAAACACCATATATTTT; cdr3_aa: CASSLYPGPPSGNTIYF
j_call: TRBJ1-1; d_call: NA; v_call: TRBV7-6; clone_size: NA; cdr3_nt: TGTGCCAGCAGCTTCCGCCTCTCAAAGAACACTGAAGCTTTCTTT; cdr3_aa: CASSFRLSKNTEAFF
j_call: TRBJ1-1; d_call: NA; v_call: TRBV24-1; clone_size: many; cdr3_nt: TGTGCCACCAGTGCGGGCAGGGGATATAACACTGAAGCTTTCTTT; cdr3_aa: CATSAGRGYNTEAFF
j_call: TRBJ1-2; d_call: NA; v_call: TRBV7-2; clone_size: NA; cdr3_nt: TGTGCCAGCAGCTTAGCTGGCCTGTACTATGGCTACACCTTC; cdr3_aa: CASSLAGLYYGYTF
j_call: TRBJ1-1; d_call: NA; v_call: TRBV5-6; clone_size: NA; cdr3_nt: TGTGCCAGCAGCTTGTTGTGGGGCGCTGAAGCTTTCTTT; cdr3_aa: CASSLLWGAEAFF
j_call: TRBJ2-7; d_call: TRBD1; v_call: TRBV20-1; clone_size: few; cdr3_nt: TGCAGTGCTAGGACCAGGGGGCGCGACTACGAGCAGTACTTC; cdr3_aa: CSARTRGRDYEQYF
j_call: TRBJ2-3; d_call: NA; v_call: TRBV5-8; clone_size: NA; cdr3_nt: TGTGCCAGCAGCTCGGGCAGACTATCCACAGATACGCAGTATTTT; cdr3_aa: CASSSGRLSTDTQYF